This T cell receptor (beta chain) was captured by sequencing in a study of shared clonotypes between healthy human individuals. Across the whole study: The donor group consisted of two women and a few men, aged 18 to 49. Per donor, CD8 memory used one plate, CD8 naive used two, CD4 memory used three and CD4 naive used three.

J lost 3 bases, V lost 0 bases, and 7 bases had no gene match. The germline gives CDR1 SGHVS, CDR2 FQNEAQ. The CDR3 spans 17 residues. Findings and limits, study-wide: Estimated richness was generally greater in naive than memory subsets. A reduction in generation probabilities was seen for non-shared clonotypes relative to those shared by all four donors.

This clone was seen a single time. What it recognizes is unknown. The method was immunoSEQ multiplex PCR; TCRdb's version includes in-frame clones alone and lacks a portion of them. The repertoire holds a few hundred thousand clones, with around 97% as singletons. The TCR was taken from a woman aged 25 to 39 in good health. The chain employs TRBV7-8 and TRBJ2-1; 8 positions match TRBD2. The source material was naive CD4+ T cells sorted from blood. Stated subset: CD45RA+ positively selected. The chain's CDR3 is CASSLAFGTRVYNEQFF. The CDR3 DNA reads TGTGCCAGCAGCTTAGCTTTCGGGACTAGGGTCTACAATGAGCAGTTCTTC.